One sample yielded the 20 T cell receptor beta chains listed below, sequenced in a study of blood T cells in healthy people across ages. It was with a sample-barcoded 5' primer and a J-beta primer mix that a second PCR of roughly 7 to 12 cycles was run. One entry per CDR3 protein results from TCRdb running MiXCR on the 5' RACE reads. The sample contains 900,000 to 950,000 distinct CDR3 sequences, 29% of which appear only once. This sample also belongs to another study, concerning T cells of mothers and their children.

Specimen: blood. The receptors shown here come from a woman aged 40-49 years in good health.

Turning to this clonotype: This sequence may be a read error, since a much larger clone differs from it by one base. This chain joins TRBV6-6 and TRBJ2-1, with TRBD1 matching over 7 bases. The CDR3 is made up of 15 amino acids. Germline V lookup: CDR1 MNHNY, CDR2 SVGAGI (reference sequence). DNA of the CDR3: TGTGCCTGCAGTCGACGACAGGGCCAACACAATGAGCAGTTCTTC. Protein sequence: CACSRRQGQHNEQFF.

Turning to this clonotype: Given the absence of the conserved phenylalanine or tryptophan at the CDR3 end, a read error is likely. V is TRBV6-2 or TRBV6-3 and J is TRBJ2-6; weak D call: TRBD1 (7 bases). Trimming removed 4 bases at V and 0 bases at J, with 19 bases between. Germline values: CDR1 MNHEY, CDR2 SVGEGT. CDR3 length: 19 amino acids. The DNA of the CDR3 is TGTGCCAGCAGTTCCCGTGCGCCAGGGGGGAGCTCTGGGGCCAACGTCCTGACTTGC. Translating it yields CASSSRAPGGSSGANVLTC.

The chain joins TRBV28 to TRBJ1-5; D remains unclear. The germline V and J ends were trimmed by 1 base and 5 bases, with 21 bases remaining between them. The length of the CDR3 is 18 residues. Looked up from germline, CDR1 is MDHEN and CDR2 is SYDVKM. In DNA, the CDR3 is TGTGCCAGCAGTTTATACTCGTCGGGGATGAGGTTTGATCAGCCCCAGCATTTT. This translates into CASSLYSSGMRFDQPQHF. Complete variable domain (other parts from reference TRBV28 and TRBJ1-5): DVKVTQSSRYLVKRTGEKVFLECVQDMDHENMFWYRQDPGLGLRLIYFSYDVKMKEKGDIPEGYSVSREKKERFSLILESASTNQTSMYLCASSLYSSGMRFDQPQHFGDGTRLSIL.

The rearrangement joins TRBV20-1 to TRBJ1-2; maybe TRBD1 (6 bases). Trimming shortened V by 0 bases and J by 4 bases, and 18 bases separated the two germline ends. The CDR3 covers 16 residues. Germline CDR1 is DFQATT and CDR2 is SNEGSKA (reference sequence). The CDR3 spells CSARDHGGPVSYGYTF. CDR3 in DNA: TGCAGTGCTAGAGATCACGGGGGGCCCGTTTCCTATGGCTACACCTTC.

This clonotype was counted a few times. A read error may be the cause here, since a much bigger clone is one base away. J is TRBJ2-5 and V is TRBV12-3 or TRBV12-4, with a tentative D call TRBD1 (6 bases). Trimming stripped 5 bases from V and 2 bases from J, with 12 bases between. CDR3 size: 14 residues. CDR3 bases: TGTGCCAGCAGTATGCCGGGACAACAAGAGACCCAGTACTTC. Translated, it gives CASSMPGQQETQYF.

This rearrangement joins TRBV28 to TRBJ2-7; D might be TRBD2 (5 bases). Trimming cost V 2 bases and J 0 bases, with 11 bases left between them. Germline values: CDR1 MDHEN, CDR2 SYDVKM. CDR3 size: 15 residues. The CDR3: CASSLRGSSSYEQYF. The CDR3 region has the DNA TGTGCCAGCAGTTTACGGGGTTCCTCCTCCTACGAGCAGTACTTC.

This clonotype was observed many times. The chain couples TRBV21-1 to TRBJ2-3. TRBV21-1 is deemed a pseudogene. CDR3 length: 12 residues. The CDR3 DNA follows: TGTGCCAGCAGTGAAACGCTGGATACGCAGTATTTT. Its translation: CASSETLDTQYF.

Details on this clonotype: Since a much larger clone is just one base distant, this may be a read error. The chain recombines TRBV25-1 with TRBJ2-5, with TRBD1 matching 9 bases. The CDR3 sequence is 15 residues long. Germline assignment: CDR1 MGHDK and CDR2 SYGVNS. The CDR3 loop reads CASSRPTGGQEAQYF. The CDR3 DNA reads as TGTGCCAGCAGCCGACCGACAGGGGGGCAAGAGGCCCAGTACTTC.

This clonotype was seen just once. J is TRBJ2-7 and V is TRBV7-2; 9 bases map to TRBD2. In germline, CDR1 is SGHTA, CDR2 FQGNSA. CDR3 length: 15 amino acids. V lost 5 bases to trimming and J lost 3 bases; unmatched junction nucleotides: 8. The CDR3 DNA is TGTGCCAGCAGCCAAACTAGCGGGTCCTACTACGAGCAGTACTTC. Its translation is CASSQTSGSYYEQYF.

This clonotype was seen a handful of times. The gene calls are TRBV7-2 and TRBJ2-5, with D perhaps matching TRBD1 or TRBD2 (6 bases each). Germline values: CDR1 SGHTA, CDR2 FQGNSA. The CDR3 has 15 residues. The V and J ends lost 3 bases and 5 bases respectively, with 16 bases between them. This chain's CDR3 is CASSFTGARTETQYF. The CDR3 region has the DNA TGTGCCAGCAGCTTCACGGGGGCAAGGACGGAGACCCAGTACTTC.

This clonotype showed up just a few times. This chain joins TRBV25-1 and TRBJ1-1; D not certain. The CDR3 totals 14 residues. The germline V gene has CDR1 MGHDK and CDR2 SYGVNS. Trimming removed 1 base from V and 0 bases from J, with 6 bases in between. The CDR3 loop reads CASSELTVNTEAFF. The CDR3 DNA reads TGTGCCAGCAGTGAATTAACAGTGAACACTGAAGCTTTCTTT.

This clonotype was recorded a few times. This chain connects TRBV4-1 to TRBJ1-2; 9 nucleotides agree with TRBD1. This CDR3 has 16 residues. After removal of 1 base from V and 8 bases from J, the junction contained 11 bases not matched to a gene. Per germline, CDR1 MGHRA and CDR2 YSYEKL. CDR3 amino acids: CASSQGGTGIVTGYTF. DNA of the CDR3: TGCGCCAGCAGCCAAGGAGGGACAGGGATCGTGACCGGCTACACCTTC.

This clonotype has more than one count but fewer than ten. The J gene is TRBJ1-1, the V gene TRBV20-1; D perhaps matches TRBD1 (5 bases). Trimming took 8 bases from V and 1 from J, leaving 11 bases between them. The CDR3 is 12 amino acids. From germline, CDR1 is DFQATT and CDR2 SNEGSKA (reference sequence). CDR3 amino acids: CSPRVGNTEAFF. DNA for the CDR3: TGCAGTCCCAGGGTTGGGAACACTGAAGCTTTCTTT.

The chain uses TRBV7-2 and TRBJ2-7; D may correspond to TRBD1 or TRBD2 (5 bases each). The closer fit of TRBJ2-5 to the DNA end suggests the J call may be wrong. Germline CDR1 and CDR2: SGHTA and FQGNSA. The CDR3 loop spans 17 amino acids. CDR3 nucleotide sequence: TGTGCCAGCAGCTTAGAAGTCTCAGGGACCCCCTATGGGACCCAGTACTTC. This sequence encodes CASSLEVSGTPYGTQYF.

This clonotype was recorded at least ten times. The V call is TRBV12-3 or TRBV12-4, the J call TRBJ2-5; TRBD2 matches at 11 bases. The ends lost 3 bases at V and 0 bases at J; junction bases unmatched: 3. The CDR3 has 16 residues. The chain's CDR3 is CASSFSTSGDQETQYF. CDR3 nucleotides: TGTGCCAGCAGTTTTTCGACTAGCGGGGACCAAGAGACCCAGTACTTC.

This chain links TRBV6-1 with TRBJ2-5, with 13 bases aligning to TRBD2. This CDR3 contains 17 residues. Germline trimming cut 2 bases from V and 5 bases from J; bases unmatched to any gene: 8. Per the germline V gene, CDR1 is MNHNS and CDR2 is SASEGT. The CDR3 loop is CASSESLAGGLGETQYF. CDR3 bases: TGTGCCAGCAGTGAATCACTAGCGGGGGGGCTAGGGGAGACCCAGTACTTC.

The J gene is TRBJ1-2, the V gene TRBV9; D remains ambiguous. Germline V gene lookup returns CDR1 SGDLS and CDR2 YYNGEE. The CDR3 totals 15 residues. Trimming cost V 4 bases and J 2 bases, with 15 bases left between them. The CDR3 spells CASSLAVPANYGYTF. In DNA form, the CDR3 reads TGTGCCAGCAGCCTAGCGGTACCGGCGAACTATGGCTACACCTTC. Full variable domain (outside the CDR3, taken from reference TRBV9 and TRBJ1-2): DSGVTQTPKHLITATGQRVTLRCSPRSGDLSVYWYQQSLDQGLQFLIQYYNGEERAKGNILERFSAQQFPDLHSELNLSSLELGDSALYFCASSLAVPANYGYTFGSGTRLTVV.

This clonotype was seen many times. The rearrangement joins TRBV9 to TRBJ2-3; 8 bases map to TRBD2. CDR1 and CDR2 (germline): SGDLS, YYNGEE. Trimming cost V 4 bases and J 0 bases; bases outside gene matches: 10. The CDR3 is made up of 17 amino acids. CDR3 residues: CASSPEAGGRSTDTQYF. The CDR3 region has the DNA TGTGCCAGCAGCCCAGAGGCGGGGGGACGTAGCACAGATACGCAGTATTTT.

Concerning this clonotype itself: Given a much more abundant clone one base away, this may be a read error. The V and J genes are TRBV15 and TRBJ2-4, with D possibly being TRBD2 (8 bases). V lost 0 bases to trimming and J lost 4 bases, with 19 bases between them. Germline CDR1 reads LNHNV; CDR2 reads YYDKDF (reference sequence). This CDR3 has 18 amino acids. This CDR3 reads CATSRDRGTAGEKNIQYF. CDR3 coding DNA: TGTGCCACCAGCAGAGATAGAGGGACAGCGGGAGAAAAAAACATTCAGTACTTC. Based on the CDR3 plus reference TRBV15 and TRBJ2-4, the full variable domain is DAMVIQNPRYQVTQFGKPVTLSCSQTLNHNVMYWYQQKSSQAPKLLFHYYDKDFNNEADTPDNFQSRRPNTSFCFLDIRSPGLGDTAMYLCATSRDRGTAGEKNIQYFGAGTRLSVL.

The chain links TRBV7-2 to TRBJ1-5, with 9 bases identical to TRBD1. The CDR3 is 16 residues long. Germline V gene lookup returns CDR1 SGHTA and CDR2 FQGNSA. V lost 5 bases to trimming and J lost 2 bases; unmatched junction nucleotides: 7. The CDR3 loop is CASSPRTGDGNQPQHF. CDR3 nucleotides: TGTGCCAGCAGCCCGAGGACAGGGGACGGCAATCAGCCCCAGCATTTT.